The sequence of this T cell receptor (beta chain) was determined in a study of shared clonotypes between healthy human individuals (TCRdb year 2020). Background for the entire study: The cohort comprised a couple of women and three men aged 18 to 49 years. Between about 0.85 and 9.5 billion PBMCs per donor were obtained by leukapheresis. For each donor, CD4 naive and CD4 memory were each given three plates, CD8 naive was given two plates, and CD8 memory was given one plate. The study deeply sequenced blood TCR repertoires of five healthy adults to estimate repertoire size and the extent of clonotype sharing between individuals. To increase sequencing depth and limit assay-specific biases, TCR repertoire library preparation and sequencing were carried out by different laboratories using diverse techniques.

TCR CDR3 regions were amplified from genomic DNA by multiplex PCR using the deep immunoSEQ assay. Genomic DNA extracted from each cell subset was distributed evenly over all wells of several immunoSEQ 96-well plates, and each plate served as one replicate. Each replicate PCR for sorted subsets received approximately 220 ng genomic DNA, equal to some 32,000 T cell genomes. Purified libraries were quantified with a Qubit 3.0 fluorometer, sized on a Bioanalyzer 2100, and re-quantified with the KAPA Library Quantification kit. Each immunoSEQ 96-well plate was sequenced on its own single-read 150-cycle Illumina NextSeq 550 flow cell. As for the authors' bioinformatics: Because the immunoSEQ output held only junctional sequences and lacked quality scores, the filtering could not match the filtering applied to full-length reads. To assign V/J genes and CDR3, sequences were annotated using PyIR, a Python wrapper for IgBLAST v1.9, with IMGT germline references. Reads with weak V/J assignments (E-value above 1e-6), missing CDR3, stop codons, out-of-frame junctions, or ambiguous translated residues were removed. V3J clonotypes were defined as sequences sharing the same inferred V gene, J gene, and CDR3 amino acid sequence. Percentage overlap between repertoires was computed as shared unique clonotypes divided by the size of the smaller repertoire. Repertoire richness was assessed with RTK rarefaction, the Chao1 estimator, and Recon v2.1 estimates of unobserved clonotypes. OLGA was used to compute generation probabilities for all TCRbeta clonotypes that the gDNA method yielded from a few donors. Sourced from immuneACCESS, this table was stored by TCRdb with only in-frame sequences that have V and J called. A share of the clones is absent; for the studies checked, an unresolved V gene accounts for under half, and the remainder has no known explanation. That table gives V, J and clone size, and the DNA gave D and trimming. Across this sample there are about 820,000 clones, with around 93% seen only once. The top ten hold 24% of the sample.

For CDR1 and CDR2, the germline V gene lists SGHTS and YDEGEE. The CDR3 starts with the cysteine, ends with the phenylalanine, and has 15 residues. The read is trimmed to its CDR3 DNA, 45 bases read in frame from base 1. Trimming leaves V shorter by 4 bases and J shorter by 4 bases, with the junction holding 7 bases beyond the gene matches. CD8 naive samples consisted of CD45RO-negative cells that were positively selected for CCR7, yielding a CD45RA+CCR7+ population without TemRA cells. The donors were healthy, HIV-negative adults who had no recently reported acute infections or vaccinations. Every donor was a Caucasian adult residing in Nashville, Tennessee, USA. Blood was collected by leukapheresis, and PBMCs were isolated by Ficoll-Histopaque density gradient centrifugation and then cryopreserved in liquid nitrogen vapor phase. Purity and quantity of every magnetically sorted T cell population were checked by analytical flow cytometry. From each sorted fraction, genomic DNA was isolated and quantified by UV absorbance on a Nanodrop 2000c.

General study outcomes and caveats: Because the study included only a small number of donors, the genetic and exposure-history diversity represented was limited. Compared with non-shared clonotypes, the clonotypes found in all four sorted-subset donors had higher generation probabilities. Estimated clonotype richness was generally larger for naive than for memory subsets. When a few donors were compared, the shared fraction of clonotypes was around 5% for naive CD4, 3% to 4% for naive CD8, 2% to 2.5% for memory CD4, and roughly 0.4% for memory CD8. Only blood was sampled, and tissue TCR repertoires likely differ from those in blood. Pairwise subsampling led to the expectation that sequencing depth would affect the degree of clonotype sharing among donors. Even with the large sequencing depth, rarefaction of the sorted-subset datasets indicated that sequencing was incomplete.

Comments on this clone: Its recognized antigen is unknown. One base away there is no much larger clone; base qualities are not given.

Specimen: naive CD8+ T cells sorted from blood. This specimen's cell subset or site label, per the study, means: CD45RA+CCR7+. The clonotype originates from a man aged 25-45 years in good health. This sequence uses TRBV5-8 and TRBJ2-5; 10 bases in between match TRBD2. The nucleotides read TGTGCCAGCAGCGTTGGGACTAGCGCAGGAGAGACCCAGTACTTC. It translates to CASSVGTSAGETQYF.